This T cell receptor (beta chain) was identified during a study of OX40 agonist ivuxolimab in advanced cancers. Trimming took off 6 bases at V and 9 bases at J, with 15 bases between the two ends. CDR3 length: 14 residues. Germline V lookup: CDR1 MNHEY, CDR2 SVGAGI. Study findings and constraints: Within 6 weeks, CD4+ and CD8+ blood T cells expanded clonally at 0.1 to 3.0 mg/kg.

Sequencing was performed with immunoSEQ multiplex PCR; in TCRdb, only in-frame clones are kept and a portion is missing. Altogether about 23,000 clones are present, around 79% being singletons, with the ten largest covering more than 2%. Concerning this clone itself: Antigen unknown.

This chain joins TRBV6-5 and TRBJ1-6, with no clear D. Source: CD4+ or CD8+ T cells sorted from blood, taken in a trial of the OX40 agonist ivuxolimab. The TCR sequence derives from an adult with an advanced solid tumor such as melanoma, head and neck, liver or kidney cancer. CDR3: CASSLGRTSSPLHF. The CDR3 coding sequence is TGTGCCAGCAGCCTCGGGAGGACGAGTTCACCCCTCCACTTT.